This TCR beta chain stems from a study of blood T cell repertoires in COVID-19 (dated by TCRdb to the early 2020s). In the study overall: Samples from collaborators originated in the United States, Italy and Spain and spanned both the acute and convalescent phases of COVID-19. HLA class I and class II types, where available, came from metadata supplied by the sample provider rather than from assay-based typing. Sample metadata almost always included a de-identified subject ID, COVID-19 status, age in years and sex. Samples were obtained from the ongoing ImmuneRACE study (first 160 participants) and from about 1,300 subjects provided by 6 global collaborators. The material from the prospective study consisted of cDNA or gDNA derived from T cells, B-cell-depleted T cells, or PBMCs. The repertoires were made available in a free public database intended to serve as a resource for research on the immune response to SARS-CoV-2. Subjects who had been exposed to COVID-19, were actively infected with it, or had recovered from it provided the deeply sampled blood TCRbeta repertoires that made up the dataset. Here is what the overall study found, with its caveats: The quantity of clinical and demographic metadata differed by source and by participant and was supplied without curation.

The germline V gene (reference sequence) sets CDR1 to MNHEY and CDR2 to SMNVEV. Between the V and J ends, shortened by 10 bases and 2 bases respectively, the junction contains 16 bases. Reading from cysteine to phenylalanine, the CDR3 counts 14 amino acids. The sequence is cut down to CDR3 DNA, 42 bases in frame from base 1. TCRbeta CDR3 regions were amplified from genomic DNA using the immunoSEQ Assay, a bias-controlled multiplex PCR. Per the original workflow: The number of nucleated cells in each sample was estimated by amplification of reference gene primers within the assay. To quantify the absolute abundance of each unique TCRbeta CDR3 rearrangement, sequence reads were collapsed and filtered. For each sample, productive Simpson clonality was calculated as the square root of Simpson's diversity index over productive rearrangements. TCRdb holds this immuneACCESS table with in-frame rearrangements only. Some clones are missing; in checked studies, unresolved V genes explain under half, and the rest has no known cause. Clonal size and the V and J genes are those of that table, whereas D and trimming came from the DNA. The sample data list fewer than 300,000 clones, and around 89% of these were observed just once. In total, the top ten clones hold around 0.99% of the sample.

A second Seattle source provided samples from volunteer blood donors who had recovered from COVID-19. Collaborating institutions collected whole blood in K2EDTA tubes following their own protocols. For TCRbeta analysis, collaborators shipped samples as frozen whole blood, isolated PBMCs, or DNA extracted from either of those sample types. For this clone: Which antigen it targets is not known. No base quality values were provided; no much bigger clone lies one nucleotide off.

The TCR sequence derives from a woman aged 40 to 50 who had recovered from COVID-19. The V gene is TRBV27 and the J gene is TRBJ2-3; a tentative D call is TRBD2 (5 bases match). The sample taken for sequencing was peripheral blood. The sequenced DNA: TGTGCCACCGGGGTAGGCTCCTTCACAGATACGCAGTATTTT. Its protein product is CATGVGSFTDTQYF.